This T cell receptor (beta chain) is drawn from a study of blood T cell repertoires in COVID-19. As for the study in general: There were acute and convalescent COVID-19 samples, and they came from the United States, Italy and Spain.

Germline CDR1 is SGHVT and CDR2 is SQSDAQ. The CDR3 runs 14 residues. The V end lost 6 bases, the J end lost 0 bases, and 11 bases lay between the germline ends. In the original analysis: Estimated nucleated cell counts came from reference gene primer amplification. This table comes from immunoSEQ multiplex PCR, and its TCRdb copy is limited to in-frame clones, with some not included. V and J calls and clone size are given by that table; D and trimming were obtained from the DNA. The sample yields about 68,000 clones, approximately 86% seen once. Sequencing input: peripheral blood. V and J are TRBV7-4 and TRBJ2-5, with D perhaps TRBD1 (6 bases). This sequence originates from an elderly man with COVID-19, enrolled during active disease. Written as DNA, the CDR3 is TGTGCCAGCAGTCACACAGGGCACCAAGAGACCCAGTACTTC. Protein: CASSHTGHQETQYF.